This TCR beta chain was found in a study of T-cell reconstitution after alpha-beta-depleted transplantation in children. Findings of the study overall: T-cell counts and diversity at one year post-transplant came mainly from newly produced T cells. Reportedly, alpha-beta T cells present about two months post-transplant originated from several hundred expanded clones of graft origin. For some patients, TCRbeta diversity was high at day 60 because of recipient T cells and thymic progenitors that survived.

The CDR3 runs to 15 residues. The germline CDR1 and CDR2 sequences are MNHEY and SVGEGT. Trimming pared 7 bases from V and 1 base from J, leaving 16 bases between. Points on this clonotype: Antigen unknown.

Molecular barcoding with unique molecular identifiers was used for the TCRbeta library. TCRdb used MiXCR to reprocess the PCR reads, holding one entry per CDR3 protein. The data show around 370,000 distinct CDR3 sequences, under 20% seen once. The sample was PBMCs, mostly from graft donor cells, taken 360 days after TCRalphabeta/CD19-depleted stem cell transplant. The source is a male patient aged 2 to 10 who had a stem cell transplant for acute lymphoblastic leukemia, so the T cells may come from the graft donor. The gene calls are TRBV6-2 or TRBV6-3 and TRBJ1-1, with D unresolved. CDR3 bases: TGTGCCAGCATCCGCACGGGTTGGGGGAACACTGAAGCTTTCTTT. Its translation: CASIRTGWGNTEAFF.